The rows below give T cell receptor beta chains drawn from one sample of a study of T cells in tuberculosis. Sequenced by immunoSEQ multiplex PCR; TCRdb stores in-frame clones only, minus some. The sample has around 35,000 clones, 94% seen once. Input material: PBMCs. The receptor set was obtained from a donor aged 10 to 29 with latent tuberculosis or without tuberculosis infection. Some clones in this sample may be carry-over from other donors' samples. Both conserved end residues are part of each CDR3. A D gene is named only where the DNA matches it firmly. Some rows have no size entry. The others give once, few or many, or a class for an expanded clone.

clone size	V gene	J gene	D gene	CDR3 protein	CDR3 DNA
.	TRBV7-2	TRBJ1-2	TRBD1	CASSLDPGGNYGYTF	TGTGCCAGCAGCTTAGATCCAGGGGGTAACTATGGCTACACCTTC
.	TRBV6-5	TRBJ2-3	.	CASTPGFTDTQYF	TGTGCCAGCACTCCGGGGTTCACAGATACGCAGTATTTT
.	TRBV12-5	TRBJ1-1	.	CASGLEGGTEAFF	TGTGCTAGTGGTTTGGAAGGCGGCACTGAAGCTTTCTTT
.	TRBV4-2	TRBJ2-2	TRBD1	CASSPTPGQSGGELFF	TGTGCCAGCAGCCCTACCCCGGGACAGTCCGGCGGGGAGCTGTTTTTT
.	TRBV2	TRBJ1-4	.	CASERGGNPNEKLFF	TGTGCCAGCGAACGGGGGGGGAACCCTAATGAAAAACTGTTTTTT
.	TRBV4-3	TRBJ2-3	TRBD2	CASSGRGNTDTQYF	TGCGCCAGCAGCGGGCGGGGGAACACAGATACGCAGTATTTT
.	TRBV5-6	TRBJ2-7	.	CASSSDSGWQYF	TGTGCCAGCAGCTCGGATTCAGGGTGGCAGTACTTC
.	TRBV2	TRBJ1-6	.	CASSDSGRITNSPLHF	TGTGCCAGCAGTGACTCGGGGAGGATTACTAATTCACCCCTCCACTTT
once	TRBV4-1	TRBJ2-7	.	CASSQLGMNDEQYF	TGCGCCAGCAGCCAACTAGGCATGAACGACGAGCAGTACTTC
.	TRBV5-1	TRBJ1-1	.	CASSLTGREAFF	TGCGCCAGCAGCTTAACAGGGAGAGAAGCTTTCTTT
.	TRBV6-5	TRBJ1-6	.	CASKVGQSNSPLHF	TGTGCCAGCAAAGTTGGGCAGTCCAATTCACCCCTCCACTTT
.	TRBV5-1	TRBJ1-1	TRBD1	CASSLGTGGGVAEAFF	TGCGCCAGCAGCTTAGGGACAGGGGGAGGAGTAGCTGAAGCTTTCTTT
.	TRBV5-1	TRBJ1-2	TRBD1	CASSSGQGVNGYTF	TGCGCCAGCAGCTCGGGACAGGGGGTGAATGGCTACACCTTC
.	TRBV19	TRBJ2-3	TRBD2	CASSINSGGQDTQYF	TGTGCCAGTAGTATAAATAGCGGGGGTCAAGATACGCAGTATTTT
.	TRBV7-8	TRBJ1-1	.	CASSLGHRNTEAFF	TGTGCCAGCAGCTTGGGACATAGGAACACTGAAGCTTTCTTT
.	TRBV30	TRBJ1-1	.	CAWSETGGDTEAFF	TGTGCCTGGAGTGAAACAGGCGGTGACACTGAAGCTTTCTTT
.	TRBV6-1	TRBJ2-2	TRBD2	CASSESIGGGETGELFF	TGTGCCAGCAGTGAATCTATCGGGGGGGGCGAGACCGGGGAGCTGTTTTTT
.	TRBV21-1	TRBJ1-1	.	CASSRGRHTEAFF	TGTGCCAGCAGCAGGGGGCGGCACACTGAAGCTTTCTTT
few	TRBV7-9	TRBJ1-2	TRBD1	CASSPPDRANGYTF	TGTGCCAGCAGCCCCCCGGACAGGGCGAATGGCTACACCTTC
.	TRBV5-1	TRBJ2-5	TRBD1	CASSTSDREETQYF	TGCGCCAGCAGCACCTCGGACAGGGAAGAGACCCAGTACTTC
.	TRBV6-4	TRBJ2-2	.	CASSDLGTTGELFF	TGTGCCAGCAGTGACTTGGGCACCACCGGGGAGCTGTTTTTT
.	TRBV18	TRBJ2-7	.	CASSPGRDPPHEQYF	TGTGCCAGCTCACCCGGACGGGATCCCCCCCACGAGCAGTACTTC
.	TRBV7-9	TRBJ2-3	.	CASSPRVQGGTDTQYF	TGTGCCAGCAGCCCCCGGGTACAGGGAGGCACAGATACGCAGTATTTT
once	TRBV5-1	TRBJ2-3	TRBD1	CASSLVTGGPDTQYF	TGCGCCAGCAGCTTGGTGACAGGGGGCCCGGATACGCAGTATTTT
.	TRBV19	TRBJ1-5	TRBD1	CASSIQGAWGNQPQHF	TGTGCCAGTAGTATACAGGGGGCTTGGGGCAATCAGCCCCAGCATTTT
.	TRBV7-2	TRBJ2-1	TRBD1	CASSPTRDRTYNEQFF	TGTGCCAGCAGCCCTACTCGGGACAGGACATACAATGAGCAGTTCTTC
.	TRBV5-1	TRBJ2-5	.	CASSLYSAPETQYF	TGCGCCAGCAGCTTGTATAGCGCGCCAGAGACCCAGTACTTC
.	TRBV5-8	TRBJ2-2	TRBD1	CASSWTGDLGRELFF	TGTGCCAGCAGCTGGACAGGGGATCTGGGGCGGGAGCTGTTTTTT
.	TRBV4-3	TRBJ1-2	TRBD1	CASSQELTGGNYGYTF	TGCGCCAGCAGCCAAGAATTGACAGGGGGTAACTATGGCTACACCTTC
once	TRBV4-3	TRBJ1-2	TRBD1	CASSQDRDSYLYGYTF	TGCGCCAGCAGCCAGGACCGGGACAGCTACCTGTATGGCTACACCTTC
.	TRBV5-6	TRBJ1-5	TRBD1	CASSLRQGANQPQHF	TGTGCCAGCAGCTTGAGGCAGGGGGCGAATCAGCCCCAGCATTTT
few	TRBV2	TRBJ1-5	.	CASSEGTTSGQPQHF	TGTGCCAGCAGTGAAGGGACAACCTCGGGTCAGCCCCAGCATTTT
.	TRBV7-8	TRBJ1-2	TRBD1	CASGTGAYGYTF	TGTGCCAGCGGAACAGGGGCCTATGGCTACACCTTC
.	TRBV5-5	TRBJ2-7	.	CASSLALFSSSYEQYF	TGTGCCAGCAGCTTGGCGTTGTTCTCGAGCTCCTACGAGCAGTACTTC
.	TRBV2	TRBJ1-2	.	CASSEARRSGNYGYTF	TGTGCCAGCAGTGAAGCTCGGCGGAGCGGGAACTATGGCTACACCTTC
once	TRBV28	TRBJ2-7	.	CATRLPGLDEQYF	TGTGCCACCCGGCTCCCGGGACTGGACGAGCAGTACTTC
.	TRBV5-4	TRBJ2-5	TRBD1	CASSRQGAEETQYF	TGTGCCAGCAGCCGACAGGGGGCTGAAGAGACCCAGTACTTC
.	TRBV6-1	TRBJ1-5	TRBD1	CASQTGGGGNQPQHF	TGTGCCAGCCAGACAGGGGGCGGCGGCAATCAGCCCCAGCATTTT
.	TRBV27	TRBJ2-1	TRBD1	CASSSETGEFYNEQFF	TGTGCCAGCAGTTCAGAAACAGGGGAATTCTACAATGAGCAGTTCTTC
.	TRBV30	TRBJ1-5	TRBD1	CAWSDRGGSANQPQHF	TGTGCCTGGAGCGACAGGGGAGGTTCGGCGAATCAGCCCCAGCATTTT
.	TRBV5-1	TRBJ2-3	TRBD1	CASSLNRGRSDTQYF	TGCGCCAGCAGCTTGAACAGGGGGCGGTCAGATACGCAGTATTTT
.	TRBV7-9	TRBJ1-6	.	CASSLDSLYREGNSPLHF	TGTGCCAGCAGCTTAGATTCCCTCTACAGGGAGGGTAATTCACCCCTCCACTTT
.	TRBV18	TRBJ1-2	TRBD1	CASSPPGQRIVSGYTF	TGTGCCAGCTCACCACCGGGACAGCGTATCGTCTCTGGCTACACCTTC
once	TRBV5-1	TRBJ1-1	TRBD1	CASSWFPTPGQGPTEAFF	TGCGCCAGCAGCTGGTTTCCCACACCAGGACAGGGGCCAACTGAAGCTTTCTTT
.	TRBV19	TRBJ1-2	.	CASSIPYYGYTF	TGTGCCAGTAGTATCCCTTACTATGGCTACACCTTC
.	TRBV29-1	TRBJ2-2	TRBD1	CSGLKTGGATGELFF	TGCAGCGGCCTAAAAACAGGGGGCGCGACCGGGGAGCTGTTTTTT
once	TRBV6-1	TRBJ1-1	.	CASSNMAMNTEAFF	TGTGCCAGCAGCAATATGGCCATGAACACTGAAGCTTTCTTT